This T cell receptor beta chain originates from a study of neurological immune-mediated disorders. This clonotype has ten or more counts. Its matching antigen is unknown. Study conclusions and caveats: Among expanded clones, no CDR3 amino acid sequences were shared across subjects, a pattern suggesting private repertoires in all groups.

Individuals who volunteered at a blood bank located in Maryland, USA, made up the group of healthy controls. The cDNA was generated through 5'RACE incorporating 10-nucleotide random UMIs. One entry per CDR3 protein, called by TCRdb with MiXCR from the 5' RACE reads. The sample has roughly 30,000 distinct CDR3 sequences, under 6% seen once. This TCR was recovered from a woman between 45 and 60 years old in good health. Sequences were obtained from CD4+ T cells from blood.

Written as DNA, the CDR3 is TGCGCCAGCAGCTTGCGGACAGGGGAAGGAAACACCATATATTTT. Translation: CASSLRTGEGNTIYF. J is TRBJ1-3 and V is TRBV5-1, with 9 nucleotides matching TRBD1. The CDR3 has 15 amino acids. The germline V gene has CDR1 SGHRS and CDR2 YFSETQ. The J segment lost 4 bases and the V segment lost 1 base, leaving 3 bases of the junction unmatched.